These T cell receptor beta chains were read from a single sample in a study of blood T cell repertoires in COVID-19. TCRdb keeps only in-frame clones here, not all; method: immunoSEQ multiplex PCR. The sample has roughly 250,000 clones, about nine tenths seen once. The sequencing sample was made of peripheral blood. All receptors come from a middle-aged man who had recovered from COVID-19. Each CDR3 is given with its conserved first and last residue. The D gene is left open where the match is weak. Clone sizes are given selectively: once, few, many, or a class where the clone is expanded.

v_call	clone_size	d_call	j_call	cdr3_aa	cdr3_nt
TRBV13	NA	NA	TRBJ1-1	CASSVTSGTEAFF	TGTGCCAGCAGCGTAACGTCGGGCACTGAAGCTTTCTTT
TRBV6-5	NA	NA	TRBJ2-2	CASRRLVSGTGELFF	TGTGCCAGCAGACGACTAGTTTCGGGCACCGGGGAGCTGTTTTTT
TRBV19	many	TRBD1	TRBJ1-6	CASSISTGGGSPLHF	TGTGCCAGTAGTATATCGACAGGGGGCGGTTCACCCCTCCACTTT
TRBV4-1	NA	NA	TRBJ1-2	CASSQAVAEGLYGYTF	TGCGCCAGCAGCCAAGCCGTGGCGGAGGGACTTTATGGCTACACCTTC
TRBV11-2	many	TRBD1	TRBJ1-2	CASSSQDRANGYTF	TGTGCCAGCAGTTCCCAAGACAGGGCCAATGGCTACACCTTC
TRBV15	NA	NA	TRBJ1-2	CATSRDGLDGYTF	TGTGCCACCAGCAGAGATGGCCTGGATGGCTACACCTTC
TRBV2	NA	NA	TRBJ1-1	CASSDPRNTEAFF	TGTGCCAGCAGTGATCCCAGGAACACTGAAGCTTTCTTT
TRBV4-3	NA	NA	TRBJ2-3	CASSQDPGSPATDTQYF	TGCGCCAGCAGCCAAGATCCTGGGAGCCCCGCCACAGATACGCAGTATTTT
TRBV3-1/TRBV3-2	NA	NA	TRBJ2-3	CASSQDRADTDTQYF	TGTGCCAGCAGCCAAGATAGAGCGGACACAGATACGCAGTATTTT
TRBV2	NA	TRBD1	TRBJ1-1	CASSGTAFEAFF	TGTGCCAGCTCCGGGACAGCCTTTGAAGCTTTCTTT
TRBV9	NA	NA	TRBJ2-2	CASSPRGRSLTNTGELFF	TGTGCCAGCAGCCCTCGGGGGAGGAGCCTCACGAACACCGGGGAGCTGTTTTTT
TRBV10-3	NA	NA	TRBJ1-3	CATEGSANTIYF	TGTGCCACCGAGGGATCAGCAAACACCATATATTTT
TRBV7-9	few	TRBD2	TRBJ2-2	CASSLAGLAGLAGELFF	TGTGCCAGCAGCTTAGCGGGACTAGCGGGATTAGCCGGGGAGCTGTTTTTT
TRBV6-1	NA	NA	TRBJ1-3	CASSETYDSGNTIYF	TGTGCCAGCAGTGAAACCTACGACTCTGGAAACACCATATATTTT
TRBV2	once	TRBD1	TRBJ1-1	CASSQGQGNTEAFF	TGTGCCAGCAGCCAAGGACAGGGGAACACTGAAGCTTTCTTT
TRBV6-5	few	NA	TRBJ1-5	CASSYSADQPQHF	TGTGCCAGCAGTTACTCGGCAGATCAGCCCCAGCATTTT
TRBV25-1	NA	TRBD1	TRBJ1-6	CASSEIQGPDNSPLHF	TGTGCCAGCAGTGAAATACAGGGGCCCGATAATTCACCCCTCCACTTT
TRBV6-5	NA	NA	TRBJ2-5	CASKYSGQETQYF	TGTGCCAGCAAGTACAGCGGGCAAGAGACCCAGTACTTC
TRBV13	NA	TRBD1	TRBJ1-2	CASSGLGQANYGYTF	TGTGCCAGCAGCGGATTGGGACAGGCAAACTATGGCTACACCTTC
TRBV5-1	NA	NA	TRBJ2-1	CASMLGTNNEQFF	TGCGCCAGCATGTTGGGGACAAACAATGAGCAGTTCTTC